The 16 T cell receptor beta chains in this list originate from one sample, sequenced in a study of neurological immune-mediated disorders. In TCRdb, the 5' RACE reads were re-called with MiXCR into one record per CDR3 protein. The sample lists approximately 15,000 distinct CDR3 sequences; roughly an eighth were seen once. The sequencing input was CD8+ T cells from blood. These receptors were taken from a female donor with HTLV-1-associated myelopathy (HAM/TSP).

This clonotype was detected many times. The chain carries TRBV9 and TRBJ1-5, with TRBD1 as a possible D gene (6 bases). Germline lookup yields CDR1 SGDLS and CDR2 YYNGEE. CDR3 size: 15 residues. Trimming pared 3 bases from V and 3 bases from J, leaving 13 bases between. For the CDR3, the DNA is TGTGCCAGCAGCGGACGCGGACAGCTCAATCAGCCCCAGCATTTT. It is translated as CASSGRGQLNQPQHF. Full variable domain (rest looked up from reference TRBV9 and TRBJ1-5): DSGVTQTPKHLITATGQRVTLRCSPRSGDLSVYWYQQSLDQGLQFLIQYYNGEERAKGNILERFSAQQFPDLHSELNLSSLELGDSALYFCASSGRGQLNQPQHFGDGTRLSIL.

There are many counts of this clonotype. The rearrangement uses TRBV7-2 and TRBJ2-1; D is unresolved. This CDR3 comprises 11 residues. V was cut by 3 bases and J by 6 bases, with 3 bases left in between. Germline CDR1 SGHTA, CDR2 FQGNSA. The CDR3 DNA sequence: TGTGCCAGCAGCTTCTTCAATGAGCAGTTCTTC. Amino acids: CASSFFNEQFF.

This clonotype has at least ten counts. The chain uses TRBV4-2 and TRBJ2-1, with TRBD1 identical over 9 bases. The CDR3 runs 16 residues. Germline V CDR1 and CDR2: LGHNA, YNFKEQ. V gave up 6 bases and J gave up 7 bases; unmatched junction bases: 13. CDR3 sequence: CASSYSWTGAGNEQFF. CDR3 bases: TGTGCCAGCAGTTACAGTTGGACAGGGGCAGGGAATGAGCAGTTCTTC.

This clonotype was seen at least ten times. The chain employs TRBV6-5 and TRBJ2-2; 7 nucleotides align to TRBD1. V shed 5 bases, J shed 8 bases, and the junction held 23 bases outside the gene matches. CDR3 length equals 19 residues. Germline-derived CDR1 and CDR2 are MNHEY and SVGAGI. CDR3 in amino acids: CASSPGPLTGKGSAGELFF. The DNA of the CDR3 is TGTGCCAGCAGTCCCGGACCCCTGACAGGGAAGGGTAGCGCGGGGGAGCTGTTTTTT.

This clonotype was seen ten or more times. Germline and junction disagree at one end, which may indicate a read error. Written as DNA, the CDR3 is TGCAGTGCTGGAGACAGGAGCTCCTACGAGCAGTACTTC. Translated: CSAGDRSSYEQYF. The chain employs TRBV20-1 and TRBJ2-7; D is perhaps TRBD1 (6 bases). This CDR3 is built from 13 residues. Germline-derived CDR1 and CDR2 are DFQATT and SNEGSKA (reference sequence).

The chain has TRBV27 and TRBJ2-3, with 9 bases lining up with TRBD1. This CDR3 comprises 15 residues. In germline, CDR1 is MNHEY, CDR2 SMNVEV (reference sequence). The V segment lost 5 bases and the J segment 1 base; nucleotides outside the gene matches: 4. This chain's CDR3 is CASSPTGGGTDTQYF. The CDR3 DNA sequence: TGTGCCAGCAGTCCGACAGGGGGAGGCACAGATACGCAGTATTTT.

This clonotype was observed many times. V usage is TRBV20-1 and J usage is TRBJ2-1, with 9 bases lining up with TRBD1. Trimming at V came to 0 bases and at J to 8 bases, leaving 14 bases not matched to a gene. Looked up from germline, CDR1 is DFQATT and CDR2 is SNEGSKA (reference sequence). The CDR3 has 17 residues. The CDR3 reads CSARDETSRDRVHEQFF. The CDR3 DNA is TGCAGTGCTAGAGACGAAACTAGCCGGGACAGGGTCCATGAGCAGTTCTTC.

In this sample, this clonotype turned up many times. The chain recombines TRBV14 with TRBJ1-1; unclear D gene. Germline V gene data show CDR1 as SGHDN and CDR2 as FVKESK. The CDR3 covers 13 residues. The V and J ends lost 3 bases and 3 bases respectively, with 8 bases between them. The CDR3 region has the DNA TGTGCCAGCAGCCAGTACGAGGACACTGAAGCTTTCTTT. It translates to CASSQYEDTEAFF.

The table lists this clonotype with many counts. The V gene is TRBV7-8, the J gene TRBJ1-6, with 8 bases that match TRBD1. CDR1 SGHVS and CDR2 FQNEAQ come from the germline V gene. The CDR3 contains 15 residues. Trimming cost V 2 bases and J 8 bases; bases outside gene matches: 5. CDR3 bases: TGTGCCAGCAGCTTAAACAGGGGGATGTATTCACCCCTCCACTTT. Amino acids: CASSLNRGMYSPLHF. Full variable domain (remainder filled in from reference TRBV7-8 and TRBJ1-6): GAGVSQSPRYKVAKRGQDVALRCDPISGHVSLFWYQQALGQGPEFLTYFQNEAQLDKSGLPSDRFFAERPEGSVSTLKIQRTQQEDSAVYLCASSLNRGMYSPLHFGNGTRLTVT.

At least ten counts were recorded for this clonotype. The chain links TRBV10-3 to TRBJ2-5; 8 bases line up with TRBD2. Trimming at V came to 3 bases and at J to 2 bases, leaving 2 bases not matched to a gene. The CDR3 spans 14 residues. Germline-derived CDR1 and CDR2 are ENHRY and SYGVKD. The CDR3, as DNA: TGTGCCATCAGTGACACGGGAGGGCAAGAGACCCAGTACTTC. It codes for CAISDTGGQETQYF.

This clonotype was observed many times. This chain links TRBV30 with TRBJ2-7; TRBD1 aligns across 8 bases. The CDR3 contains 12 residues. Germline assignment: CDR1 GTSNPN and CDR2 SVGIG (reference sequence). J lost 7 bases, V lost 4 bases, and 6 bases had no gene match. CDR3 sequence (DNA): TGTGCCTGGAACAGGGGGATGGGGGAGCAGTACTTC. This sequence encodes CAWNRGMGEQYF.

This clonotype was seen ten or more times. The CDR3 bases are TGTGCCAAAGGGACTAGCGAGTACGAGCAGTACTTC. It specifies CAKGTSEYEQYF. The genes are TRBV2 and TRBJ2-7; TRBD2 aligns across 10 bases. The CDR3 length is 12 residues. Germline CDR1 SNHLY, CDR2 FYNNEI. V gave up 10 bases and J gave up 4 bases; unmatched junction bases: 4.

By frequency in the sample, this clonotype is medium-sized (0.01 to 0.1%). The rearrangement links TRBV4-3 to TRBJ1-2; D is possibly TRBD1 (5 bases). This CDR3 region has 15 residues. The V end was cut by 0 bases, the J end by 2 bases, with 10 bases between. Germline assignment: CDR1 LGHNA and CDR2 YSLEER. As DNA, the CDR3 is TGCGCCAGCAGCCAAGATCCCACAGGCAACTATGGCTACACCTTC. Translating gives CASSQDPTGNYGYTF.

This clonotype was recorded many times. The chain couples TRBV7-9 to TRBJ2-5; D is perhaps TRBD2 (7 bases). The germline gives CDR1 SEHNR, CDR2 FQNEAQ (reference sequence). V lost 5 bases and J 0 bases, leaving 22 bases between the germline ends. The CDR3 has 18 residues. Here the CDR3 DNA reads TGTGCCAGCAGCCGTCCGGTGGCGGGGGCCCCGTACCAAGAGACCCAGTACTTC. It specifies CASSRPVAGAPYQETQYF.

This clonotype appeared many times. The chain recombines TRBV11-1 with TRBJ1-1; 7 positions match TRBD1. Trimming removed 2 bases from V and 1 base from J; junction bases left unmatched: 10. Per germline, CDR1 SGHAT and CDR2 FQDESV (reference sequence). The CDR3 runs to 17 residues. The CDR3 loop reads CASSLYRGTDSNTEAFF. In nucleotides, the CDR3 is TGTGCCAGCAGCTTATATAGGGGGACAGATTCGAACACTGAAGCTTTCTTT. The complete variable domain, with remaining parts taken from reference TRBV11-1 and TRBJ1-1, reads EAEVAQSPRYKITEKSQAVAFWCDPISGHATLYWYRQILGQGPELLVQFQDESVVDDSQLPKDRFSAERLKGVDSTLKIQPAELGDSAMYLCASSLYRGTDSNTEAFFGQGTRLTVV.

This clonotype was seen ten or more times. The chain links TRBV7-9 to TRBJ2-7, with TRBD2 matching 8 bases. The CDR3 contains 13 residues. V shed 8 bases, J shed 2 bases, and the junction held 5 bases outside the gene matches. Germline V lookup: CDR1 SEHNR, CDR2 FQNEAQ (reference sequence). The CDR3 DNA is TGTGCCAGCCGAGCGGGAGAAACCTACGAGCAGTACTTC. It is translated as CASRAGETYEQYF.